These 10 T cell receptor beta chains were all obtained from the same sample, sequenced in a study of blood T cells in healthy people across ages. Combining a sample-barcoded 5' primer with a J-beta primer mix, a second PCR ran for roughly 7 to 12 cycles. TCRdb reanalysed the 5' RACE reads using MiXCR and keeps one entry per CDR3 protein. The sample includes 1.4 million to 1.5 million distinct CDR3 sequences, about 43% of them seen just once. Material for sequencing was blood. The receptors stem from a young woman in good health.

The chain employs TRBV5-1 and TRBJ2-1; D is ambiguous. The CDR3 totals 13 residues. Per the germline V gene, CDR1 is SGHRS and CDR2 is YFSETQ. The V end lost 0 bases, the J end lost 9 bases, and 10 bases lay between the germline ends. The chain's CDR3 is CASSLVVDAEQFF. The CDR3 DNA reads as TGCGCCAGCAGCTTGGTCGTAGATGCTGAGCAGTTCTTC. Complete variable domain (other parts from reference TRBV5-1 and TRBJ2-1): KAGVTQTPRYLIKTRGQQVTLSCSPISGHRSVSWYQQTPGQGLQFLFEYFSETQRNKGNFPGRFSGRQFSNSRSEMNVSTLELGDSALYLCASSLVVDAEQFFGPGTRLTVL.

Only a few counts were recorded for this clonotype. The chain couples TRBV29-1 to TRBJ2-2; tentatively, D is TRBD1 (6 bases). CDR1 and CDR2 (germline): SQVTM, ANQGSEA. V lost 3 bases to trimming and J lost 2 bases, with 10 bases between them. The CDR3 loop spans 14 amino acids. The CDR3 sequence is CSVDKGVNTGELFF. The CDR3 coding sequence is TGCAGCGTTGATAAGGGGGTTAACACCGGGGAGCTGTTTTTT.

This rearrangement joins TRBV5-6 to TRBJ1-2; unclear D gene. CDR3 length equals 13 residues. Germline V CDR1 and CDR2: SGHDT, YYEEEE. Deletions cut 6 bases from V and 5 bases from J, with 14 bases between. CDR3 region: CASNPNRGYGYTF. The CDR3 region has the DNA TGTGCCAGCAACCCAAACCGTGGTTATGGCTACACCTTC. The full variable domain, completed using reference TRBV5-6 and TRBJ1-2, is DAGVTQSPTHLIKTRGQQVTLRCSPKSGHDTVSWYQQALGQGPQFIFQYYEEEERQRGNFPDRFSGHQFPNYSSELNVNALLLGDSALYLCASNPNRGYGYTFGSGTRLTVV.

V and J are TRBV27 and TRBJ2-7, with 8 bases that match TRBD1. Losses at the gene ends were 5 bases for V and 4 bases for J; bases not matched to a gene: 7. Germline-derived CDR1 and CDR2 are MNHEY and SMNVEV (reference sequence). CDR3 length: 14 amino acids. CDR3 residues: CASSVDRGWYEQYF. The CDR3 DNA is TGTGCCAGCAGTGTAGACAGGGGCTGGTACGAGCAGTACTTC.

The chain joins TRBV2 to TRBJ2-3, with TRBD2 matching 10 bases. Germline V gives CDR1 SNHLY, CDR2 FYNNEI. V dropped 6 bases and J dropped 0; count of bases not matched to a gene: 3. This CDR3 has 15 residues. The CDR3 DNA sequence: TGTGCCAGCAGGCAGCGGGAGGGCAGCACAGATACGCAGTATTTT. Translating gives CASRQREGSTDTQYF.

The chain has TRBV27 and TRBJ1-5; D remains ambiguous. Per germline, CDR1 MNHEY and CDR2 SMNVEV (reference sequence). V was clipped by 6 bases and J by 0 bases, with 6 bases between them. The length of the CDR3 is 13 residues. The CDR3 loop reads CASRYGSNQPQHF. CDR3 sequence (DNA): TGTGCCAGCAGGTATGGTAGCAATCAGCCCCAGCATTTT.

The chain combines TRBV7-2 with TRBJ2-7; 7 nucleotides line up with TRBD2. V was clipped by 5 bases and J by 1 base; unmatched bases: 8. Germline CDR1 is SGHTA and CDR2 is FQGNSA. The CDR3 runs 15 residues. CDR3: CASSPPSGSSYEQYF. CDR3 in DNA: TGTGCCAGCAGCCCCCCTAGCGGCTCTTCCTACGAGCAGTACTTC.

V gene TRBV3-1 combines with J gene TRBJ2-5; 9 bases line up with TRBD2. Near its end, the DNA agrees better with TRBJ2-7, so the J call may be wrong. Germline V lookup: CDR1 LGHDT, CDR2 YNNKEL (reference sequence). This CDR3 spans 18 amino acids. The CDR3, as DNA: TGTGCCAGCAGCCAGGGGGGGAGCGGGAGGACCCTCCTCAGCGAGCAGTACTTC. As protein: CASSQGGSGRTLLSEQYF.

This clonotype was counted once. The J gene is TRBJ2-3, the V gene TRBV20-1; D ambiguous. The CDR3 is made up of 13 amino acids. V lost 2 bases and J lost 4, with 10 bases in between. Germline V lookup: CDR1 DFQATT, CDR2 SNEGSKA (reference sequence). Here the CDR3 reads CSARRLVADTQYF. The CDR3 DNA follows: TGCAGTGCTAGACGGCTAGTTGCAGATACGCAGTATTTT.

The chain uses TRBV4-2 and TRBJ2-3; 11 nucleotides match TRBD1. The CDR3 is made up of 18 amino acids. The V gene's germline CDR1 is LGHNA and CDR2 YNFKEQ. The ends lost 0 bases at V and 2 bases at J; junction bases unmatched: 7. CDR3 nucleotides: TGTGCCAGCAGCCAAGAACTTTGGACAGGGGGCCCCACAGATACGCAGTATTTT. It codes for CASSQELWTGGPTDTQYF.